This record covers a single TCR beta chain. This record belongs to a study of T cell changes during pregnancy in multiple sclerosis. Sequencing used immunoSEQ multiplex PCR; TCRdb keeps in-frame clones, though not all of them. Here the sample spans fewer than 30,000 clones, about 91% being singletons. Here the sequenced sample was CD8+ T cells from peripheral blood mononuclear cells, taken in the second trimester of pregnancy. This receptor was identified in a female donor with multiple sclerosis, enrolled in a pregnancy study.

Here the CDR3 reads CASSTQADTEAFF. CDR3 DNA sequence: TGTGCCAGCAGCACCCAAGCGGATACTGAAGCTTTCTTT. The rearrangement links TRBV5-5 to TRBJ1-1, with no clear D. Germline assignment: CDR1 SGHKS and CDR2 YYEKEE (reference sequence). Deletions cut 4 bases from V and 5 bases from J, with 12 bases between. CDR3 length: 13 amino acids.